Each of the 5 T cell receptor beta chains below was sequenced from the same sample in a study of metastatic and nonmetastatic thyroid tumors. The entire patient cohort was treatment-naive prior to thyroid surgery. TCRdb reprocessed the PCR reads via MiXCR. This repertoire shows around 89,000 clones, under 15% found once; its top ten account for roughly 3.6%. Sequenced material: blood. These receptors were obtained from a female donor with papillary thyroid cancer or a benign thyroid nodule (not recorded which). Some clones in this sample may be carry-over from other donors' samples.

Ten or more counts support this clone. J is TRBJ1-3 and V is TRBV19; D remains ambiguous. CDR3 length: 17 residues. Trimming removed 5 bases at V and 0 bases at J, with 17 bases between. Germline values: CDR1 LNHDA, CDR2 SQIVND (reference sequence). The CDR3 nucleotides read TGTGCCAGTAGTCCCTTAGGAGGACGGGGCTCTGGAAACACCATATATTTT. It specifies CASSPLGGRGSGNTIYF. Full variable domain (missing parts from reference TRBV19 and TRBJ1-3): DGGITQSPKYLFRKEGQNVTLSCEQNLNHDAMYWYRQDPGQGLRLIYYSQIVNDFQKGDIAEGYSVSREKKESFPLTVTSAQKNPTAFYLCASSPLGGRGSGNTIYFGEGSWLTVV.

This clone has just a few counts. Given a much more abundant clone one base away, this may be a read error. The V call is TRBV7-9, the J call TRBJ1-6, with D unclear. CDR1 is SEHNR and CDR2 is FQNEAQ in the germline V gene (reference sequence). The CDR3 sequence is 14 residues long. The CDR3 loop is CASRISGDNSPLQF. As DNA, the CDR3 is TGTGCCAGCAGGATTTCGGGAGATAATTCACCCCTCCAATTT.

With regard to this clone: This may be a read error: a much more frequent sequence differs by one nucleotide. The V call is TRBV6-5, the J call TRBJ1-5, with D uncertain. The CDR3 is made up of 16 amino acids. Germline values: CDR1 MNHEY, CDR2 SVGAGI. V lost 0 bases, J lost 7 bases, and 16 bases lay in between. For the CDR3, the DNA is TGTGCCAGCAGTTACTCGGGCGTCGTGTGGGAGCAGCCCCAGCATTTT. Translated, it gives CASSYSGVVWEQPQHF.

In this sample, this clone turned up many times. The chain has TRBV15 and TRBJ1-5, with no clear D. In germline, CDR1 is LNHNV, CDR2 YYDKDF (reference sequence). The CDR3 is made up of 13 amino acids. Deletions cut 1 base from V and 1 base from J, with 2 bases between. The CDR3 region has the DNA TGTGCCACCAGCAGAGTGAGCAATCAGCCCCAGCATTTT. Residues: CATSRVSNQPQHF.

This clone has more than one count but fewer than ten. Germline and junction disagree at one end, which may indicate a read error. The chain carries TRBV24-1 and TRBJ2-2; D may be TRBD1 (7 bases). The CDR3 runs to 16 residues. Per the germline V gene, CDR1 is KGHDR and CDR2 is SFDVKD. The CDR3 loop is CATSDRAGGRIRGAVF. In DNA, the CDR3 is TGTGCCACCAGTGACCGGGCAGGGGGGCGAATCCGGGGAGCTGTTTTT.